This TCR beta chain stems from a study of regulatory T cells in long-lasting Graves disease. Ten or more counts support this clonotype. Construction of TCR beta libraries relied on iRepertoire HTBI primers and on Arm-PCR targeting CDR3 regions. TCRdb processed the multiplex PCR reads anew with MiXCR; each CDR3 protein has one entry. The sample yields some 330,000 distinct CDR3 sequences, roughly 12% seen once. Trimming stripped 1 base from V and 8 bases from J, with 20 bases between. This CDR3 is 16 amino acids long. Germline-derived CDR1 and CDR2 are SEHNR and FQNEAQ (reference sequence). Time point given: newly diagnosed GD, antithyroid drugs for less than 3 months. Following extraction of RNA from PBMCs, that RNA was used to make the TCR library. Another study also made use of these data, one on T cells in Graves' hyperthyroidism and ophthalmopathy.

This material consisted of peripheral blood mononuclear cells (PBMCs), taken at new diagnosis, from a patient treated with antithyroid drugs. This receptor was identified in a woman aged 18-30 years with Graves disease. The V call is TRBV7-9, the J call TRBJ1-2; D possibly corresponds to TRBD1 (5 bases). The CDR3, as DNA: TGTGCCAGCAGCTTAGGGGCAGGCCCACCACAGGAAGGCTACACCTTC. Translation: CASSLGAGPPQEGYTF.